This T cell receptor (beta chain) was recovered during a study of T-cell memory formation after mild COVID-19. The germline CDR1 and CDR2 sequences are SNHLY and FYNNEI. The CDR3 spans 13 residues. V lost 6 bases, J lost 5 bases, and 11 bases lay in between. A few counts support this clonotype. Its antigen is undetermined. 5'RACE primed from the constant segment yielded TCR alpha and TCR beta cDNA libraries bearing sample barcodes and UMIs. TCRdb fed the 5' RACE reads into MiXCR, producing one record per CDR3 protein. The sample contains approximately 250,000 distinct CDR3 sequences, around 15% of which appear only once. Study observations and caveats: Balance between CD4 and CD8 was seen in clones contracting day 15 to 85, and a CD4+ lean was seen in later expanders. Pre-infection memory held some responding clones, suggesting pre-existing cross-reactive T cells responded. Of the contracting clones, CD4+ ones lay mainly in CM and EM, and CD8+ ones in EMRA.

This sequence was found in a man in his late teens or twenties who had mild COVID-19 (a few samples of this study predate the infection). Cell type and time point are not known. The chain has TRBV2 and TRBJ2-1, with TRBD1 as a possible D gene (5 bases). Material: PBMCs or a T cell subset sorted from them (not recorded which). As DNA, the CDR3 is TGTGCCAGCAGAAGGGTCAGGGACAATGAGCAGTTCTTC. Its translation: CASRRVRDNEQFF.